The T cell receptor beta chain described here comes from a study of CD8+ T cells in alopecia areata. This clone has more than one count but fewer than ten. The CDR3 has 13 amino acids. Germline V gene lookup returns CDR1 MDHEN and CDR2 SYDVKM. V dropped 2 bases and J dropped 5 bases, with 9 bases sitting between them. RNA extraction and reverse transcription yielded cDNA as sequencing template. Assay used: immunoSEQ multiplex PCR; TCRdb lists only in-frame clones, some missing. The repertoire holds about 160,000 clones, with more than 45% as singletons. This clonotype originated in a human donor with alopecia areata. This sequence joins TRBV28 and TRBJ2-5; D might be TRBD1 (6 bases). Sequenced input: CD4+ T cells sorted from blood. In DNA, the CDR3 is TGTGCCAGCAGTTTAAGGCAGGGGGAGACCCAGTACTTC. Translation: CASSLRQGETQYF.